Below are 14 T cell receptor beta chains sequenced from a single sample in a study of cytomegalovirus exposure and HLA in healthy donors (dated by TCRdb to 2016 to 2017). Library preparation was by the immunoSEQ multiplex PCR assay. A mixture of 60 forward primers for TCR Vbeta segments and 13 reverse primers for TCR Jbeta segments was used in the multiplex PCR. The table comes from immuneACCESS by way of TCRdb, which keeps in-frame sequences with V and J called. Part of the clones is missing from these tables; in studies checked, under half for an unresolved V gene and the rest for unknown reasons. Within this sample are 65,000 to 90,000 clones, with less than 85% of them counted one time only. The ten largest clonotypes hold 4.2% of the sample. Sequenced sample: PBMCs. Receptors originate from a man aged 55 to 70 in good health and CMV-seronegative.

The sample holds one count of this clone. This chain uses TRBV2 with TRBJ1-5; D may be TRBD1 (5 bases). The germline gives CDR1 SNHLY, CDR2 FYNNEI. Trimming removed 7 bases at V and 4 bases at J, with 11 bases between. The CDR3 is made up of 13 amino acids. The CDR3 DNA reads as TGTGCCAGCACCCGACAGCGAAATCAGCCCCAGCATTTT. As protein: CASTRQRNQPQHF.

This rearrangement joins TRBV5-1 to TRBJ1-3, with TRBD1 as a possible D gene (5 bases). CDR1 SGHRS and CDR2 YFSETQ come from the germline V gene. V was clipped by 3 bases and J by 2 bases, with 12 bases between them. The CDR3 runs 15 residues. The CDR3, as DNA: TGCGCCAGCAGCTCAACAGGTGGAACTGGAAACACCATATATTTT. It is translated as CASSSTGGTGNTIYF.

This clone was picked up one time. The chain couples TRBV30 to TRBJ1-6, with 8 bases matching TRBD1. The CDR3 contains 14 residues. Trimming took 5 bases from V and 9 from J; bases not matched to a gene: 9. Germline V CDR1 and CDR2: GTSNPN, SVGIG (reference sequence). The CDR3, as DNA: TGTGCCTGGGTCATAGGCGACAGGGGTTCACCCCTCCACTTT. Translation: CAWVIGDRGSPLHF. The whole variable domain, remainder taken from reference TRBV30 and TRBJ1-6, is SQTIHQWPATLVQPVGSPLSLECTVEGTSNPNLYWYRQAAGRGLQLLFYSVGIGQISSEVPQNLSASRPQDRQFILSSKKLLLSDSGFYLCAWVIGDRGSPLHFGNGTRLTVT.

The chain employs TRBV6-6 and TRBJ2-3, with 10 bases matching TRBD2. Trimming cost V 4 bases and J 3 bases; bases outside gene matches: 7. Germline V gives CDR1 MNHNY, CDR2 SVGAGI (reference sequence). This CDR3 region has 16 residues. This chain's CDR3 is CASSSSGGGGTDTQYF. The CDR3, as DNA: TGTGCCAGCAGTTCTAGCGGGGGAGGGGGAACAGATACGCAGTATTTT.

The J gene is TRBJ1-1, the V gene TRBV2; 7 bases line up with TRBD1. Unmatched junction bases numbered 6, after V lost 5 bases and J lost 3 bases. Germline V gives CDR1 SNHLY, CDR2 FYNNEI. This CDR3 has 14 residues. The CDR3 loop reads CASSFRQGDTEAFF. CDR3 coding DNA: TGTGCCAGCAGTTTCCGACAGGGTGACACTGAAGCTTTCTTT.

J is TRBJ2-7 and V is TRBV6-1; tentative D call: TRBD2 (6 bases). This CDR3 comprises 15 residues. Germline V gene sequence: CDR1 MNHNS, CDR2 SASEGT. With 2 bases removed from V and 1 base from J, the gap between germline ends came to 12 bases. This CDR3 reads CASSERRGRSYEQYF. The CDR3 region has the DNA TGTGCCAGCAGTGAAAGGAGGGGTAGGTCCTACGAGCAGTACTTC.

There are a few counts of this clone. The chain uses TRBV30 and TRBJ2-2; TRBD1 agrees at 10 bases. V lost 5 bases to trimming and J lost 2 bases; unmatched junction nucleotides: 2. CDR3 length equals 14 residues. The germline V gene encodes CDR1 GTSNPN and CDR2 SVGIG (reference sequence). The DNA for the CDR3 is TGTGCCTGGGGACAGGGGGTTAACACCGGGGAGCTGTTTTTT. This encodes CAWGQGVNTGELFF. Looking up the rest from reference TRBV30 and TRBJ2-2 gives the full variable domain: SQTIHQWPATLVQPVGSPLSLECTVEGTSNPNLYWYRQAAGRGLQLLFYSVGIGQISSEVPQNLSASRPQDRQFILSSKKLLLSDSGFYLCAWGQGVNTGELFFGEGSRLTVL.

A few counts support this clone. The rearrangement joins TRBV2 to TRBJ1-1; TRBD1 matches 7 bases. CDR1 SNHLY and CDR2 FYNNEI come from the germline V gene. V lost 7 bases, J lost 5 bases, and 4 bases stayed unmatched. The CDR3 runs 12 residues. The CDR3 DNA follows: TGTGCCAGCACAGGGGACAGAACTGAAGCTTTCTTT. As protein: CASTGDRTEAFF.

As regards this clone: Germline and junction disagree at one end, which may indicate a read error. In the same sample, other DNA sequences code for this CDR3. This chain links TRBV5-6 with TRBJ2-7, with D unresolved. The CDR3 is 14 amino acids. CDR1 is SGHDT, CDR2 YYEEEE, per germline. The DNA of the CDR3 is TGCGCCAGCAGCTTCCTCGAGGAAGCGCGGGAGCAGTACTTC. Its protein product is CASSFLEEAREQYF.

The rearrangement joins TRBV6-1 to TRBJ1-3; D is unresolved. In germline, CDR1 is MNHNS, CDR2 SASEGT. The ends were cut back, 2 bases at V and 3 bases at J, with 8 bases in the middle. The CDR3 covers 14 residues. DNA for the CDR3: TGTGCCAGCAGTGAATGGGGAGGTGGAAACACCATATATTTT. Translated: CASSEWGGGNTIYF.

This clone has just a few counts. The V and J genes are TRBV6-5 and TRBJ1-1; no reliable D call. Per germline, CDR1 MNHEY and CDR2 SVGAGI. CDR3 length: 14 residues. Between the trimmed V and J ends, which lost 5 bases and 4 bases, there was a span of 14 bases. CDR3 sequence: CASSRPPPGTEAFF. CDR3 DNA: TGTGCCAGCAGTCGACCGCCCCCGGGCACTGAAGCTTTCTTT.

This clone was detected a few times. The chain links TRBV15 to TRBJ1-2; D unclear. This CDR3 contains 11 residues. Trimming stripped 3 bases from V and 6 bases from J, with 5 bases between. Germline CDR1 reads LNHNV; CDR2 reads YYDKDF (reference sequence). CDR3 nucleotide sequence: TGTGCCACCAGCAGGGGCCATGGCTACACCTTC. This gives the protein CATSRGHGYTF.

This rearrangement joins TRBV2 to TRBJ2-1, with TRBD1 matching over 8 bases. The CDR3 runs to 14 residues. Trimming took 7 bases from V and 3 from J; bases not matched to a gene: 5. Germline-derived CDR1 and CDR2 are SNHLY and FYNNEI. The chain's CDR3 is CASKKQGGYNEQFF. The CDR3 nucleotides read TGTGCCAGCAAGAAACAGGGGGGCTACAATGAGCAGTTCTTC.

CDR3 in DNA: TGTGCCAGCAGCGCGGGGGGACCGGGCGGGGAGCTGTTTTTT. Translation gives CASSAGGPGGELFF. This chain connects TRBV9 to TRBJ2-2, with 7 bases lining up with TRBD2. Germline CDR1 reads SGDLS; CDR2 reads YYNGEE. V lost 3 bases, J lost 7 bases, and 6 bases stayed unmatched. This CDR3 contains 14 residues.